This T cell receptor beta chain is drawn from a study of PD-L1 blockade in urothelial cancer. Turning to the study itself: The patients had undergone anywhere from 0 to 3 prior chemotherapy regimens.

CDR1 SGHTA and CDR2 FQGTGA come from the germline V gene. After removal of 5 bases from V and 6 bases from J, the junction contained 4 bases not matched to a gene. CDR3 length: 13 amino acids. Libraries were prepared by immunoSEQ multiplex PCR; TCRdb keeps only in-frame clonotypes and omits some of them. The sample carries 50,000 to 65,000 clones, about 86% recorded once. The rearrangement links TRBV7-3 to TRBJ2-7, with 10 bases identical to TRBD1. The sequence derives from a middle-aged man with urothelial cancer. Material: PBMCs, obtained around atezolizumab (anti-PD-L1) treatment. The CDR3 protein is CASSPWTGGEQYF. CDR3 coding DNA: TGTGCCAGCAGCCCCTGGACAGGGGGCGAGCAGTACTTC.